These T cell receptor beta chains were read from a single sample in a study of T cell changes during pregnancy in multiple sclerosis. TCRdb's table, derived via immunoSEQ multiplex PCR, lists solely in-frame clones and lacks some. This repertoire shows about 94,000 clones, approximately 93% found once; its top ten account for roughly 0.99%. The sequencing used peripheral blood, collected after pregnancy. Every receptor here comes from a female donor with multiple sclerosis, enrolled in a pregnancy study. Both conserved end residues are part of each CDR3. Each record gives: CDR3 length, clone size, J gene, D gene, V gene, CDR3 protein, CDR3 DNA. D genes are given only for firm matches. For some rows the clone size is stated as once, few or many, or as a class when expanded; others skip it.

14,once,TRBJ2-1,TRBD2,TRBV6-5,CASSSVGGLSEQFF,TGTGCCAGCAGTTCGGTGGGGGGGTTATCGGAGCAGTTCTTC
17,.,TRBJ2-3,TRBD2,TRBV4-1,CASSQDQSLAGVSTQYF,TGCGCCAGCAGCCAAGATCAATCCTTAGCGGGAGTGTCCACGCAGTATTTT
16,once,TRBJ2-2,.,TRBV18,CASSLGRGGHTGELFF,TGTGCCAGCTCACTAGGTCGTGGCGGCCACACCGGGGAGCTGTTTTTT
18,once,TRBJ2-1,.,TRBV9,CASSVGGASHKNYNEQFF,TGTGCCAGCAGCGTAGGGGGCGCGTCCCATAAAAACTACAATGAGCAGTTCTTC
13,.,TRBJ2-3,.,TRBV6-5,CASRIPSTDTQYF,TGTGCCAGCAGAATCCCTTCCACAGATACGCAGTATTTT
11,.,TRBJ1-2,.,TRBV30,CAWTGVNGYTF,TGTGCCTGGACAGGGGTAAATGGCTACACCTTC
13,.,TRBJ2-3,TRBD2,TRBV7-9,CASLRESTDTQYF,TGTGCCAGCTTGCGGGAGAGCACAGATACGCAGTATTTT
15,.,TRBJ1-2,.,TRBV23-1,CASSQSGVYNYGYTF,TGCGCCAGCAGTCAATCGGGAGTTTATAACTATGGCTACACCTTC
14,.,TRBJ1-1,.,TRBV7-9,CASSLEAGLTEAFF,TGTGCCAGCAGCTTAGAGGCAGGGTTGACTGAAGCTTTCTTT
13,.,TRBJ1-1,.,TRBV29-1,CSVSLQGNTEAFF,TGCAGCGTGTCATTACAGGGGAACACTGAAGCTTTCTTT
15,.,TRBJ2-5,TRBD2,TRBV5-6,CASSLVSGRGETQYF,TGTGCCAGCAGCTTGGTCAGCGGGAGGGGCGAGACCCAGTACTTC
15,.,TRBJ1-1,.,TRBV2,CASSEGGGPTTEAFF,TGTGCCAGCAGTGAGGGCGGGGGACCGACCACTGAAGCTTTCTTT
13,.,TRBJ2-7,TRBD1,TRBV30,CAWSVTGGYEQYF,TGTGCCTGGAGTGTAACAGGGGGCTACGAGCAGTACTTC
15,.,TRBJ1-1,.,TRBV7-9,CASSLVRGSSTEAFF,TGTGCCAGCAGCTTAGTGCGGGGGTCATCAACTGAAGCTTTCTTT
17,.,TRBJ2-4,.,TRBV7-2,CASSLGGIPLAKNIQYF,TGTGCCAGCAGCTTAGGCGGTATTCCCCTAGCCAAAAACATTCAGTACTTC
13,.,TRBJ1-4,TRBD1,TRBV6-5,CASSGQGREKLFF,TGTGCCAGCAGCGGACAGGGAAGGGAAAAACTGTTTTTT
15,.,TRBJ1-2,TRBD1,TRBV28,CASSLTGVDNYGYTF,TGTGCCAGCAGTCTAACAGGGGTGGATAACTATGGCTACACCTTC
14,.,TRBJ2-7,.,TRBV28,CASSPPFEDYEQYF,TGTGCCAGCAGCCCACCATTCGAGGATTACGAGCAGTACTTC
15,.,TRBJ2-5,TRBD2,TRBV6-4,CASSWGLAGRETQYF,TGTGCCAGCAGCTGGGGACTAGCGGGTCGGGAGACCCAGTACTTC
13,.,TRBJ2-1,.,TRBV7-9,CASSFPGDYEQFF,TGTGCCAGCAGCTTTCCCGGGGACTATGAGCAGTTCTTC
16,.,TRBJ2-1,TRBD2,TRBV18,CASSWTSGSGVNEQFF,TGTGCCAGCTCGTGGACTAGCGGGAGTGGGGTAAATGAGCAGTTCTTC
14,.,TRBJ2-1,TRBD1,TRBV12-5,CASGLGGTGNEQFF,TGTGCTAGTGGTTTGGGCGGGACAGGCAATGAGCAGTTCTTC